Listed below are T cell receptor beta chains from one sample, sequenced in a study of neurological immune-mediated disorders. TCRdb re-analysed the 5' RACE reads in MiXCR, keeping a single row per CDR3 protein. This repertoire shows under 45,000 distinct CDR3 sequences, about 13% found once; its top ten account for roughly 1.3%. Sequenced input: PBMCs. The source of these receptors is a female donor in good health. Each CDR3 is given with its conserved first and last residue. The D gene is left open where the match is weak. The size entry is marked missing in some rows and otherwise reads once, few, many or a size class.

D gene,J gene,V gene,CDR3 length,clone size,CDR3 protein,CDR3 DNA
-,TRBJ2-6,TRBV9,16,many,CASSVALLPGANVLTF,TGTGCCAGCAGCGTAGCCTTGCTGCCTGGGGCCAACGTCCTGACTTTC
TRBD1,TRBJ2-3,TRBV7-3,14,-,CASSLGQGPDTQYF,TGTGCCAGCAGCTTAGGACAGGGGCCAGATACGCAGTATTTT
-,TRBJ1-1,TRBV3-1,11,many,CASRGYTEAFF,TGTGCCAGCAGGGGTTACACTGAAGCTTTCTTT
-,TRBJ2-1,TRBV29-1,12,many,CSVFRQYNEQFF,TGCAGCGTTTTTAGACAGTACAATGAGCAGTTCTTC
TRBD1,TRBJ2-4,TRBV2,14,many,CASREGQAGNIQYF,TGTGCCAGCAGAGAGGGACAGGCTGGGAACATTCAGTACTTC
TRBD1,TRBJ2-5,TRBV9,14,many,CASSAGQAQETQYF,TGTGCCAGCAGCGCTGGACAGGCCCAAGAGACCCAGTACTTC
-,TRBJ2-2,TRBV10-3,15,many,CAISDGREGTGELFF,TGTGCCATCAGTGACGGGAGAGAGGGAACCGGGGAGCTGTTTTTT
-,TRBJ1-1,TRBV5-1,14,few,CASSEPDFNTEAFF,TGCGCCAGCAGTGAACCAGACTTCAACACTGAAGCTTTCTTT
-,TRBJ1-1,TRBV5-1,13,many,CASSLRLGTEAFF,TGCGCCAGCAGCTTAAGGCTAGGGACTGAAGCTTTCTTT
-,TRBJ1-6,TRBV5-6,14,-,CASGDAMGDSPLHF,TGTGCCAGCGGTGACGCGATGGGAGATTCACCCCTCCACTTT
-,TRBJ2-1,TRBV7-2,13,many,CASSLVMYNEQFF,TGTGCCAGCAGCCTCGTAATGTACAATGAGCAGTTCTTC
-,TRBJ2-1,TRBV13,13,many,CASSPTVANEQFF,TGTGCCAGCAGCCCAACCGTGGCGAATGAGCAGTTCTTC
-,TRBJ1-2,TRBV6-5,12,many,CASSRDNYGYTF,TGTGCCAGCAGCAGGGACAACTATGGCTACACCTTC
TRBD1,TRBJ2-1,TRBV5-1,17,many,CASSSTGGGAANNEQFF,TGCGCCAGCAGCTCGACAGGGGGTGGAGCTGCTAACAATGAGCAGTTCTTC
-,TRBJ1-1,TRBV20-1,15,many,CSARNFQTGLPEAFF,TGCAGTGCTAGAAACTTTCAAACAGGGTTACCTGAAGCTTTCTTT
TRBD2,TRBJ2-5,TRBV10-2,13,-,CASSGLAVETQYF,TGCGCCAGCAGTGGACTAGCAGTAGAAACCCAGTACTTC
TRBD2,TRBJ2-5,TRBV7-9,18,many,CATRTRRPRASGGETQYF,TGTGCCACGAGGACCAGACGACCGAGGGCTAGCGGGGGTGAGACCCAGTACTTC
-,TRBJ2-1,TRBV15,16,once,CATSRDTGETYNEQFF,TGTGCCACCAGCAGAGATACGGGGGAAACCTACAATGAGCAGTTCTTC
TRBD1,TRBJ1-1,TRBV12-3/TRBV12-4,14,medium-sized,CASSLGQGNTEAFF,TGTGCCAGCAGTCTAGGACAGGGGAACACTGAAGCTTTCTTT
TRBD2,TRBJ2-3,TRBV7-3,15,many,CASSLSSGGPDTQYF,TGTGCCAGCAGCTTATCGAGCGGGGGGCCAGATACGCAGTATTTT
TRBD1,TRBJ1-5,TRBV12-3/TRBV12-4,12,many,CASKQGNQPQHF,TGTGCCAGCAAACAGGGGAATCAGCCCCAGCATTTT
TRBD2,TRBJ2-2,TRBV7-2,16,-,CASSPRGGQGTVELFF,TGTGCCAGCAGCCCGCGGGGGGGACAAGGCACCGTGGAGCTGTTTTTT
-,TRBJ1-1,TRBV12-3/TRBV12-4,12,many,CASSLEESEAFF,TGTGCCAGCAGTTTGGAGGAGTCTGAAGCTTTCTTT
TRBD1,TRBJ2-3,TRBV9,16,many,CASSDPGQGGPDTQYF,TGTGCCAGCAGTGATCCGGGACAGGGAGGTCCAGATACGCAGTATTTT
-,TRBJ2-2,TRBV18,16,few,CASSPGSGVNTGELFF,TGTGCCAGCTCACCAGGGTCAGGAGTGAACACCGGGGAGCTGTTTTTT
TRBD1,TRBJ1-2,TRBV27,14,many,CASSQDRGRVGYTF,TGTGCCAGCAGTCAAGACAGGGGGCGGGTTGGCTACACCTTC
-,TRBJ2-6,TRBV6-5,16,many,CASSSFQGSGANVLTF,TGTGCCAGCAGTAGTTTTCAGGGCTCTGGGGCCAACGTCCTGACTTTC
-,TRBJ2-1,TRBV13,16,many,CASSLGGKGVGNEQFF,TGTGCCAGCAGCTTAGGAGGAAAAGGGGTCGGCAATGAGCAGTTCTTC
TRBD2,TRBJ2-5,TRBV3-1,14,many,CASSLRAGEETQYF,TGTGCCAGCAGCCTTCGAGCGGGGGAAGAGACCCAGTACTTC
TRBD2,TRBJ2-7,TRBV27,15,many,CASSSVGAGAYEQYF,TGTGCCAGCAGTTCCGTCGGAGCGGGGGCCTACGAGCAGTACTTC
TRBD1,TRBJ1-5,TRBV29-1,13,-,CSATTGGHQSQHF,TGCAGCGCAACGACAGGGGGCCATCAGTCCCAGCATTTT
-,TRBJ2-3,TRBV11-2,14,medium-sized,CASSLVGGWDTQYF,TGTGCCAGCAGCTTAGTTGGAGGTTGGGATACGCAGTATTTT
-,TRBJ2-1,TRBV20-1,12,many,CSASVGRNEQFF,TGCAGTGCTAGTGTAGGAAGGAATGAGCAGTTCTTC
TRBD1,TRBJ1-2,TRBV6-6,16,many,CASRPWGDRGSYGYTF,TGTGCCAGCAGACCCTGGGGAGACAGGGGTTCCTATGGCTACACCTTC
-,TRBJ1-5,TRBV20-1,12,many,CSARVEAAAQHF,TGCAGTGCTAGAGTGGAGGCAGCGGCACAGCATTTT
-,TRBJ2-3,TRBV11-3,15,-,CASSSGRRPTDTQYF,TGTGCCAGCAGCTCCGGACGGAGACCCACAGATACGCAGTATTTT
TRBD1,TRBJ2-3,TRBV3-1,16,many,CASSQGQGGGPDTQYF,TGTGCCAGCAGCCAAGGACAGGGGGGGGGACCAGATACGCAGTATTTT
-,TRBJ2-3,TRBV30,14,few,CAWSADSGTDTQYF,TGTGCCTGGAGTGCGGACTCTGGAACAGATACGCAGTATTTT
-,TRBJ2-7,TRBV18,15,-,CASSPYRVTTYEQYF,TGTGCAAGCTCACCATACCGGGTCACAACCTACGAGCAGTACTTC
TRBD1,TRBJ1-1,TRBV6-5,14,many,CASSYPGQGVGAFF,TGTGCCAGCAGTTATCCGGGACAGGGGGTCGGAGCTTTCTTT
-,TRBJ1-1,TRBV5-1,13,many,CASGEGRDTEAFF,TGCGCCAGCGGGGAGGGCAGGGACACTGAAGCTTTCTTT
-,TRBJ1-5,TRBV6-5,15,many,CASRRGGERNQPQHF,TGTGCCAGCAGACGGGGGGGGGAGCGCAATCAGCCCCAGCATTTT
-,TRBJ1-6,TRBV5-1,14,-,CASSSDGLFAPLHF,TGCGCCAGCAGCTCGGACGGGCTTTTTGCACCCCTCCACTTT
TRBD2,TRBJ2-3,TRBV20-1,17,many,CSARDILAGVISDTQYF,TGCAGTGCTAGAGATATATTAGCGGGAGTGATTTCAGATACGCAGTATTTT
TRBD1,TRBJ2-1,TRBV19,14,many,CASSTTGQRNEQFF,TGTGCCAGTAGTACGACGGGACAGAGGAATGAGCAGTTCTTC
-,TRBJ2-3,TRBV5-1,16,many,CASSFISGGFEGTQYF,TGCGCCAGCAGCTTCATATCAGGCGGGTTCGAGGGCACGCAGTATTTT
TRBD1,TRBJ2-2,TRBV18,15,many,CASSPGTGDTGELFF,TGTGCCAGCTCGCCCGGGACAGGGGACACCGGGGAGCTGTTTTTT
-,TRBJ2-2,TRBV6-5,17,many,CASRAPGRSSNTGELFF,TGTGCCAGCAGGGCGCCTGGACGGAGTTCGAACACCGGGGAGCTGTTTTTT
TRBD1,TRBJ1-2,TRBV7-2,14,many,CASSRDSSNYGYTF,TGTGCCAGCAGCAGGGACAGCTCTAACTATGGCTACACCTTC
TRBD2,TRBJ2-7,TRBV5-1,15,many,CASNRGDEASYEQYF,TGCGCCAGCAATCGGGGGGACGAGGCCTCCTACGAGCAGTACTTC
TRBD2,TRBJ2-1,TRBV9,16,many,CASSVDLLAGKNEQFF,TGTGCCAGCAGCGTAGATTTGTTAGCGGGAAAAAATGAGCAGTTCTTC
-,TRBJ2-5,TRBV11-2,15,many,CASSLGRLPQETQYF,TGTGCCAGCAGCTTAGGCCGACTCCCACAAGAGACCCAGTACTTC
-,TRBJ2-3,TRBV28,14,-,CDSSPPPSTDTQYF,TGTGACAGCAGTCCCCCGCCCAGCACAGATACGCAGTATTTT
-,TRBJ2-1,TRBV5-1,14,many,CASSHTSPYNEQFF,TGCGCCAGCAGCCACACTAGCCCATACAATGAGCAGTTCTTC
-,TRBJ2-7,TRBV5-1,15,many,CASSLFDRGSYEQYF,TGCGCCAGCAGCTTGTTCGATCGGGGCTCCTACGAGCAGTACTTC
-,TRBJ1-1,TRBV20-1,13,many,CSASPGVDTEAFF,TGCAGTGCTAGTCCGGGGGTTGACACTGAAGCTTTCTTT
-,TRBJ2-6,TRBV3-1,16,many,CASSQGGGSGANVLTF,TGTGCCAGCAGCCAAGGTGGGGGCTCTGGGGCCAACGTCCTGACTTTC
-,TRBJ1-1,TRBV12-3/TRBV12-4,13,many,CASSPIGTGGAFF,TGTGCCAGCAGTCCAATTGGGACGGGAGGAGCTTTCTTT
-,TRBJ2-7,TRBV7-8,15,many,CASSPRDLPSYEQYF,TGTGCCAGCAGCCCGAGGGACTTACCCTCCTACGAGCAGTACTTC
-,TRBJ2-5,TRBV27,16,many,CASNPGGGGSVGTQYF,TGTGCCAGCAACCCCGGAGGGGGGGGCTCCGTAGGGACCCAGTACTTC